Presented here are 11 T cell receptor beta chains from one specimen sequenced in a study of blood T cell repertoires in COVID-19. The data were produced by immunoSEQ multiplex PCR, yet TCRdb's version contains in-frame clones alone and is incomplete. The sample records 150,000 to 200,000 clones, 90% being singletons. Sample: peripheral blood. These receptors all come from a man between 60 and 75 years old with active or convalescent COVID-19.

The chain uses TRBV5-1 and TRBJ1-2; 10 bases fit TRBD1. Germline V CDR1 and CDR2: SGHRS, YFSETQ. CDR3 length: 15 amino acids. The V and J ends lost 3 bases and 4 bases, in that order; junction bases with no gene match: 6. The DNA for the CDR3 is TGCGCCAGCAGCTATAGACAGGGGGCTGTCTATGGCTACACCTTC. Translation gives CASSYRQGAVYGYTF.

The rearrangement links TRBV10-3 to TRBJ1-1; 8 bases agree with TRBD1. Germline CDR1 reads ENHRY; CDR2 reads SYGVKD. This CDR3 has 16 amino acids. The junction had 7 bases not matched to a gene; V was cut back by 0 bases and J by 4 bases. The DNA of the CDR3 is TGTGCCATCAGTGAGTCTAACAGGGGGTTCGGCACTGAAGCTTTCTTT. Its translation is CAISESNRGFGTEAFF.

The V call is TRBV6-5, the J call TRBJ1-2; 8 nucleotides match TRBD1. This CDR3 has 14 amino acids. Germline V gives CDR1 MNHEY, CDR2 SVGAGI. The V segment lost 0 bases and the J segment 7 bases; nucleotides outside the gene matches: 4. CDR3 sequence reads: CASSYSRTGPGYTF. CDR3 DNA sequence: TGTGCCAGCAGTTACTCGAGGACAGGGCCTGGCTACACCTTC.

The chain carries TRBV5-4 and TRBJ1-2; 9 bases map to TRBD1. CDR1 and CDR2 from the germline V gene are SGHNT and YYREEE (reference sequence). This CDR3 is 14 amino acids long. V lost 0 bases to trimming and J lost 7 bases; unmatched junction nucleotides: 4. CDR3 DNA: TGTGCCAGCAGCTTGGAAGGGACAGGGATTGGCTACACCTTC. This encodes CASSLEGTGIGYTF. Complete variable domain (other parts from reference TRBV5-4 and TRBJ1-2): ETGVTQSPTHLIKTRGQQVTLRCSSQSGHNTVSWYQQALGQGPQFIFQYYREEENGRGNFPPRFSGLQFPNYSSELNVNALELDDSALYLCASSLEGTGIGYTFGSGTRLTVV.

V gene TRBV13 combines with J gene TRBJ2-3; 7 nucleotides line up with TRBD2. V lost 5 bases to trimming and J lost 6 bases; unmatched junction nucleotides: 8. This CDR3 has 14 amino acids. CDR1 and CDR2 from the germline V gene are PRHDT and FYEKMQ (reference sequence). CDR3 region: CASSPSREGDTQYF. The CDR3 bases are TGTGCCAGCAGCCCCTCCAGGGAGGGGGATACGCAGTATTTT.

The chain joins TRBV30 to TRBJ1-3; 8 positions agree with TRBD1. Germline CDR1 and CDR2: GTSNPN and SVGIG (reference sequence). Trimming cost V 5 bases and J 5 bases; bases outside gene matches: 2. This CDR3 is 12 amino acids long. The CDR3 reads CAWGQGRNTIYF. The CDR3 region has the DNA TGTGCCTGGGGACAGGGCAGAAACACCATATATTTT. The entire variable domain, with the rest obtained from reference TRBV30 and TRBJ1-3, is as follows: SQTIHQWPATLVQPVGSPLSLECTVEGTSNPNLYWYRQAAGRGLQLLFYSVGIGQISSEVPQNLSASRPQDRQFILSSKKLLLSDSGFYLCAWGQGRNTIYFGEGSWLTVV.

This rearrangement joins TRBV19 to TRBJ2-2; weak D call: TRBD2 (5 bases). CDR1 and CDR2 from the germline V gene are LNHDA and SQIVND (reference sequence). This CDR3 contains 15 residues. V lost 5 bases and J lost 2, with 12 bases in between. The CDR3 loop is CASSLARTNTGELFF. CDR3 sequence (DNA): TGTGCCAGTAGTTTGGCGAGGACTAACACCGGGGAGCTGTTTTTT.

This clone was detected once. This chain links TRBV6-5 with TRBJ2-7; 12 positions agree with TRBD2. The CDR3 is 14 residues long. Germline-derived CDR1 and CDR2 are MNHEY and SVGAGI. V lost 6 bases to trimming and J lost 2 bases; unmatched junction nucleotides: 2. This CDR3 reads CASRRLAGAYEQYF. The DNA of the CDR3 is TGTGCCAGCAGACGACTAGCGGGGGCCTACGAGCAGTACTTC.

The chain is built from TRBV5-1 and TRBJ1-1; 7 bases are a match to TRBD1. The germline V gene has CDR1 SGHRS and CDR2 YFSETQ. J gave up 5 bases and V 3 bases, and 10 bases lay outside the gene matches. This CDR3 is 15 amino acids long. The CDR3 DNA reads TGCGCCAGCAGCTCCGACGGACAGGAGGGGACTGAAGCTTTCTTT. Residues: CASSSDGQEGTEAFF. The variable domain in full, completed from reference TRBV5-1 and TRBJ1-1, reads KAGVTQTPRYLIKTRGQQVTLSCSPISGHRSVSWYQQTPGQGLQFLFEYFSETQRNKGNFPGRFSGRQFSNSRSEMNVSTLELGDSALYLCASSSDGQEGTEAFFGQGTRLTVV.

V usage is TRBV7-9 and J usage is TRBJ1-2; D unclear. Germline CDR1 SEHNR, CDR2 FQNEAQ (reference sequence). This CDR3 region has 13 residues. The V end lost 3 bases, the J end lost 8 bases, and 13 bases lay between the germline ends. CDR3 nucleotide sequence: TGTGCCAGCAGCTTGCCCCTTCAACGGGGCTACACCTTC. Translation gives CASSLPLQRGYTF.

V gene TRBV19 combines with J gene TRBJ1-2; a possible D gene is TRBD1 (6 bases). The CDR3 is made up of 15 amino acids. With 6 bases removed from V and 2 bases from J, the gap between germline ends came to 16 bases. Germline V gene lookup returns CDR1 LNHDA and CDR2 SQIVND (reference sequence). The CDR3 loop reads CASSQRQAGNYGYTF. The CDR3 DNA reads TGTGCCAGTAGCCAGAGACAGGCCGGGAACTATGGCTACACCTTC.